The 10 T cell receptor beta chains below were found in one sample sequenced in a study of OX40 agonist ivuxolimab in advanced cancers. The repertoire was sequenced with immunoSEQ multiplex PCR; TCRdb's copy has only in-frame clones and lacks some. The sample shows just under 85,000 clones, around four fifths of them seen only once. Sequencing used CD4+ or CD8+ T cells sorted from blood, obtained in a trial of the OX40 agonist ivuxolimab. The receptors here all came from an adult with an advanced solid tumor such as melanoma, head and neck, liver or kidney cancer.

CDR3: CASSLDSIEAFF. For the CDR3, the DNA is TGTGCCAGCAGCTTAGATTCCATCGAAGCTTTCTTT. The J gene is TRBJ1-1, the V gene TRBV7-2; unclear D gene. V was pared by 1 base and J by 8 bases, with 8 bases between. CDR3 size: 12 residues. Per the germline V gene, CDR1 is SGHTA and CDR2 is FQGNSA. Variable domain in full (rest from reference TRBV7-2 and TRBJ1-1): GAGVSQSPSNKVTEKGKDVELRCDPISGHTALYWYRQSLGQGLEFLIYFQGNSAPDKSGLPSDRFSAERTGGSVSTLTIQRTQQEDSAVYLCASSLDSIEAFFGQGTRLTVV.

V gene TRBV6-5 combines with J gene TRBJ1-5; TRBD1 is a possible D gene (6 bases). V was pared by 6 bases and J by 2 bases, with 14 bases between. Germline CDR1 reads MNHEY; CDR2 reads SVGAGI. This CDR3 contains 15 residues. The CDR3 region is CASSKYRARNQPQHF. Written as DNA, the CDR3 is TGTGCCAGCAGCAAATACAGGGCCCGCAATCAGCCCCAGCATTTT.

V usage is TRBV30 and J usage is TRBJ1-1; D is undetermined. The germline gives CDR1 GTSNPN, CDR2 SVGIG (reference sequence). This CDR3 is built from 13 residues. V lost 4 bases to trimming and J lost 6 bases, with 15 bases between them. CDR3 bases: TGTGCCTGGACGCTGGGGTTTGACGCTGAAGCTTTCTTT. Its translation is CAWTLGFDAEAFF.

The chain employs TRBV7-2 and TRBJ1-1; 8 nucleotides agree with TRBD1. The junction had 5 bases not matched to a gene; V was cut back by 4 bases and J by 1 base. Germline V lookup: CDR1 SGHTA, CDR2 FQGNSA. The CDR3 loop spans 15 amino acids. CDR3 sequence: CASSSGQAQNTEAFF. The CDR3 DNA reads as TGTGCCAGCAGCTCGGGACAGGCGCAGAACACTGAAGCTTTCTTT.

The CDR3: CASTLDYEQYF. The CDR3 nucleotides read TGTGCCAGCACCCTGGACTACGAGCAGTACTTC. This rearrangement joins TRBV7-9 to TRBJ2-7; D unresolved. Germline assignment: CDR1 SEHNR and CDR2 FQNEAQ (reference sequence). The CDR3 has 11 residues. V was shortened by 7 bases and J by 3 bases, with 7 bases between the two germline ends.

The chain employs TRBV5-1 and TRBJ2-3, with D maybe TRBD2 (5 bases). Germline assignment: CDR1 SGHRS and CDR2 YFSETQ. The ends were cut back, 0 bases at V and 5 bases at J, with 10 bases in the middle. The CDR3 is made up of 14 amino acids. The CDR3 spells CASSLGGLVDTQYF. Written as DNA, the CDR3 is TGCGCCAGCAGCTTGGGAGGGTTGGTAGATACGCAGTATTTT.

This clone was counted between two and nine times. This rearrangement joins TRBV6-5 to TRBJ2-1; maybe TRBD2 (6 bases). The CDR3 contains 15 residues. CDR1 and CDR2 (germline): MNHEY, SVGAGI. V gave up 5 bases and J gave up 0 bases, with 11 bases separating them. In DNA, the CDR3 is TGTGCCAGCAGTAAAGGACTACTCTCCTACAATGAGCAGTTCTTC. Amino acid sequence: CASSKGLLSYNEQFF.

This chain uses TRBV19 with TRBJ1-5, with D unclear. The germline V and J ends were trimmed by 3 bases and 6 bases, with 9 bases remaining between them. This CDR3 comprises 13 residues. CDR1 and CDR2 from the germline V gene are LNHDA and SQIVND (reference sequence). The DNA of the CDR3 is TGTGCCAGTAGTATTGACTGGAGTCAGCCCCAGCATTTT. Residues: CASSIDWSQPQHF.

In nucleotides, the CDR3 is TGTGCCAGTAGTATGACAGGGGAAGTAGTGCAGACCCAGTACTTC. It is translated as CASSMTGEVVQTQYF. The genes are TRBV19 and TRBJ2-5; 8 bases agree with TRBD1. The CDR3 totals 15 residues. V lost 3 bases, J lost 6 bases, and 9 bases stayed unmatched. CDR1 LNHDA and CDR2 SQIVND come from the germline V gene (reference sequence).

The V and J genes are TRBV4-3 and TRBJ1-3; D is undetermined. Germline loops: CDR1 LGHNA, CDR2 YSLEER. The V end lost 1 base, the J end lost 2 bases, and 3 bases lay between the germline ends. This CDR3 region has 13 residues. CDR3 bases: TGCGCCAGCAGCCAAGGGCCTGGAAACACCATATATTTT. It specifies CASSQGPGNTIYF.